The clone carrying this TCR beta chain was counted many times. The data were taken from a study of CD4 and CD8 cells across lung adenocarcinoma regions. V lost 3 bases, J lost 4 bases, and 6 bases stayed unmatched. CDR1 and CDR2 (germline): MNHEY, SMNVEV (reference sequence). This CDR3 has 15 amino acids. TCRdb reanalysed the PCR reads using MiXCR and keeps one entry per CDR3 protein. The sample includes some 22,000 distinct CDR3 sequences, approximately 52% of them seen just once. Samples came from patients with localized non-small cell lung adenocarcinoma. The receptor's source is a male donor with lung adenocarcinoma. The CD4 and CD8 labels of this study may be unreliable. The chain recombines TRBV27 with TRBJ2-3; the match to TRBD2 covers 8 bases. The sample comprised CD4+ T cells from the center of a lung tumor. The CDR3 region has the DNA TGTGCCAGCAGTTTTCGGGCTAGCGGGTCAGATACGCAGTATTTT. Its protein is CASSFRASGSDTQYF.